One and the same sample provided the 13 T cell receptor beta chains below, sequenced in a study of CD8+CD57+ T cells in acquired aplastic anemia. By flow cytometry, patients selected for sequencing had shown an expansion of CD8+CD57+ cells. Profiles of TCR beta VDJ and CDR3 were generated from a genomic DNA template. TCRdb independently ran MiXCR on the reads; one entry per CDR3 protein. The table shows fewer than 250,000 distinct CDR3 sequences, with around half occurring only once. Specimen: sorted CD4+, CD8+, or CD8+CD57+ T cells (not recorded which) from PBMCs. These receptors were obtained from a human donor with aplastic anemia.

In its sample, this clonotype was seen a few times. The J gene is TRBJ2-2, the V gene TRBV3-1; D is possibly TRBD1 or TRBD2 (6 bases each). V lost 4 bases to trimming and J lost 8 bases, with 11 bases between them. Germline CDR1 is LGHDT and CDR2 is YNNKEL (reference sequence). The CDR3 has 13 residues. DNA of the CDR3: TGTGCCAGCAGCCCAGGGGCGGGAGGGGAGCTGTTTTTT. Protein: CASSPGAGGELFF.

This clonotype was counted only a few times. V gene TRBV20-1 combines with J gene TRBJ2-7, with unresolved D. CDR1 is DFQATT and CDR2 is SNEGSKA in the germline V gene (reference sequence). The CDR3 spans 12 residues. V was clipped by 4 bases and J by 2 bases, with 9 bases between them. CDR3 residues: CSATGPAYEQYF. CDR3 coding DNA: TGCAGTGCTACGGGTCCGGCCTACGAGCAGTACTTC.

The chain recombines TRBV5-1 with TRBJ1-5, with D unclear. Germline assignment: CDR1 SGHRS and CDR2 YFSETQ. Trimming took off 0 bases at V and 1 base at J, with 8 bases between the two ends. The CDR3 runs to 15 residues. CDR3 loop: CASSLEPQSNQPQHF. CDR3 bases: TGCGCCAGCAGCTTGGAACCTCAGAGCAATCAGCCCCAGCATTTT. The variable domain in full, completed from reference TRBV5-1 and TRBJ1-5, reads KAGVTQTPRYLIKTRGQQVTLSCSPISGHRSVSWYQQTPGQGLQFLFEYFSETQRNKGNFPGRFSGRQFSNSRSEMNVSTLELGDSALYLCASSLEPQSNQPQHFGDGTRLSIL.

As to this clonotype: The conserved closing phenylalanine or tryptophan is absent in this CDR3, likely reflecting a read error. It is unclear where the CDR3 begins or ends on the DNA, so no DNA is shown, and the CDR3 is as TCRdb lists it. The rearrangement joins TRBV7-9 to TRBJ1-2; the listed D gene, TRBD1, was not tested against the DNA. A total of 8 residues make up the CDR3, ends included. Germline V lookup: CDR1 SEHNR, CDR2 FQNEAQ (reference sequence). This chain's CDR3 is CASSQDPG.

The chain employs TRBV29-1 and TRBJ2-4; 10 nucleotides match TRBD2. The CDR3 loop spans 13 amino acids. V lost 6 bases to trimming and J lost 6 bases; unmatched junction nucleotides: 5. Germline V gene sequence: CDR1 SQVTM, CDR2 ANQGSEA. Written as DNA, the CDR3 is TGCAGCGTCAGGGGACTAGCGACAAACATTCAGTACTTC. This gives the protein CSVRGLATNIQYF.

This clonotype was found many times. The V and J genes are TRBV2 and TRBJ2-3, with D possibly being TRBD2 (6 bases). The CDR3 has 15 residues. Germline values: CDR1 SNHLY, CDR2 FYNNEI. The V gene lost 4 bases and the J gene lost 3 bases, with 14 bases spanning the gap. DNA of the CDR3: TGTGCCAGCAGTGGGGAGGAGTTTACGACAGATACGCAGTATTTT. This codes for CASSGEEFTTDTQYF.

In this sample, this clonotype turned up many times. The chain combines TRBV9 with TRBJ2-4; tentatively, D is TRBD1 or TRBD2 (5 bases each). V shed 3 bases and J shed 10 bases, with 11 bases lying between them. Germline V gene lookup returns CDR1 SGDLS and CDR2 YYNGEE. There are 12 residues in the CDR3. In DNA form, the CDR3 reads TGTGCCAGCAGCGGGAGGCAGGGAATTCAGTACTTC. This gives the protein CASSGRQGIQYF.

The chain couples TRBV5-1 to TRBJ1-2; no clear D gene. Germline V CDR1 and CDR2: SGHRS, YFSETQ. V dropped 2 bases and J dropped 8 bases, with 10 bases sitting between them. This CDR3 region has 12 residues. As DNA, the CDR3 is TGCGCCAGCAGCTTTATGGGTGGCGGCTACACCTTC. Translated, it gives CASSFMGGGYTF.

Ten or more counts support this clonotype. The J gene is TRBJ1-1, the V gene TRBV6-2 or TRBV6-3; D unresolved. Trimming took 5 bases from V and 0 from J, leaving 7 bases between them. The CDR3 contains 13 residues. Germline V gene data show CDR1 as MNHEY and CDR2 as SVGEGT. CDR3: CASSDPMNTEAFF. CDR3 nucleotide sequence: TGTGCCAGCAGTGACCCCATGAACACTGAAGCTTTCTTT.

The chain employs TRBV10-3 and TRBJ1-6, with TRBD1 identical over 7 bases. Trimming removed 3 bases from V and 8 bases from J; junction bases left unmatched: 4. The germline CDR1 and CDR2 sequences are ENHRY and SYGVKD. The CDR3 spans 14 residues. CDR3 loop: CAISETGEYSPLHF. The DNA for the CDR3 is TGTGCCATCAGTGAAACAGGGGAGTATTCACCCCTCCACTTT.

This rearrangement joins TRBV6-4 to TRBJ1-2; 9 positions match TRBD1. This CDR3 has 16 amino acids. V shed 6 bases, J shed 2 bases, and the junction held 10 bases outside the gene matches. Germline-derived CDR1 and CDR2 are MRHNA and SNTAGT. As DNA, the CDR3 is TGTGCCAGCAGACCCTATCCGGGACAGGGAAACTATGGCTACACCTTC. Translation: CASRPYPGQGNYGYTF.

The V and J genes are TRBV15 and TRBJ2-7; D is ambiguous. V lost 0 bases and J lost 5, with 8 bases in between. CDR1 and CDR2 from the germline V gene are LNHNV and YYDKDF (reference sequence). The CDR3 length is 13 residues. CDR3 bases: TGTGCCACCAGCAGAGATCGGCCGAACGAGCAGTACTTC. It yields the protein CATSRDRPNEQYF.

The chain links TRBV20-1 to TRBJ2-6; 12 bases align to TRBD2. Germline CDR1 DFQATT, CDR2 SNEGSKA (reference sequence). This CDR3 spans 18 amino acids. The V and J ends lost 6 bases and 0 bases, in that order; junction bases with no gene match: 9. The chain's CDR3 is CSATTGTSGRSGANVLTF. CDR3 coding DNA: TGCAGTGCGACGACCGGGACTAGCGGGCGCTCTGGGGCCAACGTCCTGACTTTC.